The rows below give T cell receptor beta chains drawn from one sample of a study of T cell responses to AZD1222 COVID-19 vaccine. Data came from immunoSEQ multiplex PCR; TCRdb stores just in-frame clones and leaves some out. This repertoire shows tens of thousands of clones, under 95% found once; its top ten account for 5% to 5.5%. Sequenced material: peripheral blood, taken on day 0 of AZD1222 vaccination. The receptors shown here come from an adult in good health. CDR3s include the opening cysteine and the closing phenylalanine or tryptophan. D genes are given only for firm matches. Expanded clones are given a class, and other clones once, few, many or no size at all.

abundance: .; d_gene: .; j_gene: TRBJ2-3; v_gene: TRBV7-2; CDR3aa: CASHGVSLGTDTQYF; CDR3nt: TGTGCCAGCCACGGGGTTAGCTTGGGCACAGATACGCAGTATTTT
abundance: few; d_gene: .; j_gene: TRBJ2-2; v_gene: TRBV3-1/TRBV3-2; CDR3aa: CASSQLGTTGELFF; CDR3nt: TGTGCCAGCAGCCAGCTGGGGACTACCGGGGAGCTGTTTTTT
abundance: .; d_gene: TRBD1; j_gene: TRBJ2-5; v_gene: TRBV3-1/TRBV3-2; CDR3aa: CASSRDSQETQYF; CDR3nt: TGTGCCAGCAGCCGGGACAGCCAAGAGACCCAGTACTTC
abundance: .; d_gene: .; j_gene: TRBJ2-3; v_gene: TRBV28; CDR3aa: CASSSPWGGTDTQYF; CDR3nt: TGTGCCAGCAGTTCCCCCTGGGGGGGCACAGATACGCAGTATTTT
abundance: once; d_gene: .; j_gene: TRBJ2-1; v_gene: TRBV5-1; CDR3aa: CASRMGVRDNEQFF; CDR3nt: TGCGCCAGCAGGATGGGGGTTCGAGACAATGAGCAGTTCTTC
abundance: .; d_gene: .; j_gene: TRBJ2-7; v_gene: TRBV10-3; CDR3aa: CAISGSSRGPSYEQYF; CDR3nt: TGTGCCATCAGTGGTTCTTCCCGGGGTCCCTCCTACGAGCAGTACTTC
abundance: few; d_gene: .; j_gene: TRBJ2-7; v_gene: TRBV9; CDR3aa: CASSVAWGEGKTHEQYF; CDR3nt: TGTGCCAGCAGCGTGGCGTGGGGTGAAGGTAAAACCCACGAGCAGTACTTC
abundance: once; d_gene: .; j_gene: TRBJ2-1; v_gene: TRBV10-3; CDR3aa: CAISESMDEQFF; CDR3nt: TGTGCCATCAGTGAGTCTATGGATGAGCAGTTCTTC
abundance: .; d_gene: .; j_gene: TRBJ2-7; v_gene: TRBV5-4; CDR3aa: CASSLPSGGTQQYF; CDR3nt: TGTGCCAGCAGCTTGCCCAGCGGCGGTACTCAGCAGTACTTC
abundance: .; d_gene: .; j_gene: TRBJ2-1; v_gene: TRBV29-1; CDR3aa: CSVGVALDEQFF; CDR3nt: TGCAGCGTTGGGGTAGCGCTGGATGAGCAGTTCTTC
abundance: once; d_gene: .; j_gene: TRBJ1-3; v_gene: TRBV21-1; CDR3aa: CASSKVARRGMGNTIYF; CDR3nt: TGTGCCAGCAGCAAAGTCGCCCGCAGGGGGATGGGGAACACCATATATTTT
abundance: .; d_gene: TRBD2; j_gene: TRBJ2-1; v_gene: TRBV9; CDR3aa: CARSGGGLASNEQFF; CDR3nt: TGTGCCCGCAGCGGGGGGGGACTAGCCTCCAATGAGCAGTTCTTC
abundance: .; d_gene: TRBD1; j_gene: TRBJ1-5; v_gene: TRBV7-2; CDR3aa: CASSLEPGGQPQHF; CDR3nt: TGTGCCAGCAGCTTAGAGCCAGGGGGTCAGCCCCAGCATTTT
abundance: .; d_gene: .; j_gene: TRBJ2-7; v_gene: TRBV2; CDR3aa: CASTLGSVVYEQYF; CDR3nt: TGTGCCAGCACCCTGGGGTCTGTAGTCTACGAGCAGTACTTC
abundance: .; d_gene: .; j_gene: TRBJ1-2; v_gene: TRBV12-3/TRBV12-4; CDR3aa: CASSFGQSGGYTF; CDR3nt: TGTGCCAGCAGTTTCGGCCAAAGTGGTGGCTACACCTTC
abundance: .; d_gene: .; j_gene: TRBJ2-5; v_gene: TRBV2; CDR3aa: CASSEVETQYF; CDR3nt: TGTGCCAGCAGTGAAGTAGAGACCCAGTACTTC
abundance: .; d_gene: TRBD1; j_gene: TRBJ2-7; v_gene: TRBV11-2; CDR3aa: CASSTIVQGEQYF; CDR3nt: TGTGCCAGCAGCACCATTGTACAGGGGGAGCAGTACTTC
abundance: .; d_gene: .; j_gene: TRBJ2-2; v_gene: TRBV3-1/TRBV3-2; CDR3aa: CASSPLTNLNTGELFF; CDR3nt: TGTGCCAGCAGCCCCCTCACAAACTTGAACACCGGGGAGCTGTTTTTT
abundance: .; d_gene: TRBD2; j_gene: TRBJ2-1; v_gene: TRBV3-1/TRBV3-2; CDR3aa: CASSITGTSLNEQFF; CDR3nt: TGTGCCAGCAGCATAACCGGGACTAGCCTCAATGAGCAGTTCTTC
abundance: .; d_gene: .; j_gene: TRBJ2-7; v_gene: TRBV19; CDR3aa: CASSIGYEQYF; CDR3nt: TGTGCCAGTAGTATAGGGTACGAGCAGTACTTC
abundance: .; d_gene: .; j_gene: TRBJ2-7; v_gene: TRBV27; CDR3aa: CASSLSFQGEQYF; CDR3nt: TGTGCCAGCAGTTTAAGTTTCCAGGGCGAGCAGTACTTC
abundance: .; d_gene: .; j_gene: TRBJ2-7; v_gene: TRBV6-1; CDR3aa: CASSEGDDAYEQYF; CDR3nt: TGTGCCAGCAGTGAAGGAGATGACGCCTACGAGCAGTACTTC
abundance: .; d_gene: .; j_gene: TRBJ2-5; v_gene: TRBV5-1; CDR3aa: CASSLDPSQETQYF; CDR3nt: TGCGCCAGCAGCTTGGATCCCAGCCAAGAGACCCAGTACTTC
abundance: .; d_gene: TRBD2; j_gene: TRBJ2-7; v_gene: TRBV11-2; CDR3aa: CASSLGAGSGDEQYF; CDR3nt: TGTGCCAGCAGCTTAGGAGCAGGTAGCGGGGACGAGCAGTACTTC
abundance: .; d_gene: .; j_gene: TRBJ2-7; v_gene: TRBV28; CDR3aa: CASSLQDEQYF; CDR3nt: TGTGCCAGCAGTCTGCAGGACGAGCAGTACTTC
abundance: .; d_gene: .; j_gene: TRBJ2-7; v_gene: TRBV28; CDR3aa: CASSDGLNYEQYF; CDR3nt: TGTGCCAGCAGTGATGGACTGAACTACGAGCAGTACTTC
abundance: .; d_gene: .; j_gene: TRBJ2-7; v_gene: TRBV5-4; CDR3aa: CASSQGGRGHYEQYF; CDR3nt: TGTGCCAGCAGCCAGGGGGGGCGGGGCCACTACGAGCAGTACTTC
abundance: .; d_gene: .; j_gene: TRBJ1-5; v_gene: TRBV7-9; CDR3aa: CASSSQLRAPQHF; CDR3nt: TGTGCCAGCAGCTCCCAATTGAGGGCTCCCCAGCATTTT
abundance: .; d_gene: .; j_gene: TRBJ2-7; v_gene: TRBV11-2; CDR3aa: CASSPEDSSYEQYF; CDR3nt: TGTGCCAGCAGCCCCGAGGATAGCTCCTACGAGCAGTACTTC
abundance: .; d_gene: .; j_gene: TRBJ2-3; v_gene: TRBV5-1; CDR3aa: CASSLEPLVSDTQYF; CDR3nt: TGCGCCAGCAGCTTGGAGCCTTTAGTTTCAGATACGCAGTATTTT
abundance: .; d_gene: .; j_gene: TRBJ1-3; v_gene: TRBV5-1; CDR3aa: CASSLTGPRGGNTIYF; CDR3nt: TGCGCCAGCAGCTTAACCGGGCCCCGGGGGGGAAACACCATATATTTT
abundance: .; d_gene: .; j_gene: TRBJ1-1; v_gene: TRBV4-2; CDR3aa: CASSQGGRPNTEAFF; CDR3nt: TGTGCCAGCAGCCAAGGAGGGCGTCCTAACACTGAAGCTTTCTTT
abundance: .; d_gene: TRBD2; j_gene: TRBJ2-3; v_gene: TRBV2; CDR3aa: CASKEAVWGGDTQYF; CDR3nt: TGTGCCAGCAAGGAAGCGGTTTGGGGGGGAGATACGCAGTATTTT
abundance: .; d_gene: TRBD1; j_gene: TRBJ2-5; v_gene: TRBV12-3/TRBV12-4; CDR3aa: CASSWDRGETQYF; CDR3nt: TGTGCCAGCAGTTGGGACAGGGGAGAGACCCAGTACTTC
abundance: .; d_gene: .; j_gene: TRBJ1-2; v_gene: TRBV29-1; CDR3aa: CSVAPDSAKPYGYTF; CDR3nt: TGCAGCGTTGCCCCCGACAGCGCAAAACCCTATGGCTACACCTTC
abundance: .; d_gene: TRBD1; j_gene: TRBJ1-5; v_gene: TRBV6-1; CDR3aa: CASSEADRDPQHF; CDR3nt: TGTGCCAGCAGTGAGGCGGACAGGGATCCCCAGCATTTT
abundance: .; d_gene: .; j_gene: TRBJ2-1; v_gene: TRBV11-2; CDR3aa: CASSLDVAANYNEQFF; CDR3nt: TGTGCCAGCAGCTTAGATGTAGCGGCTAACTACAATGAGCAGTTCTTC
abundance: .; d_gene: .; j_gene: TRBJ1-4; v_gene: TRBV9; CDR3aa: CASSPRGLSATNEKLFF; CDR3nt: TGTGCCAGCAGCCCGCGCGGATTGAGTGCAACTAATGAAAAACTGTTTTTT
abundance: .; d_gene: .; j_gene: TRBJ2-3; v_gene: TRBV25-1; CDR3aa: CASSAPWSTLNTDTQYF; CDR3nt: TGTGCCAGCAGTGCCCCCTGGTCCACCCTCAACACAGATACGCAGTATTTT
abundance: .; d_gene: .; j_gene: TRBJ2-7; v_gene: TRBV18; CDR3aa: CASTGEGGVYEQYF; CDR3nt: TGTGCCAGTACGGGGGAAGGGGGCGTCTACGAGCAGTACTTC
abundance: .; d_gene: TRBD2; j_gene: TRBJ2-7; v_gene: TRBV9; CDR3aa: CASSVGGGRAYEQYF; CDR3nt: TGTGCCAGCAGCGTTGGGGGCGGGAGGGCCTACGAGCAGTACTTC
abundance: .; d_gene: .; j_gene: TRBJ2-7; v_gene: TRBV2; CDR3aa: CASATDSSEQYF; CDR3nt: TGTGCCAGCGCGACCGATTCCAGCGAGCAGTACTTC